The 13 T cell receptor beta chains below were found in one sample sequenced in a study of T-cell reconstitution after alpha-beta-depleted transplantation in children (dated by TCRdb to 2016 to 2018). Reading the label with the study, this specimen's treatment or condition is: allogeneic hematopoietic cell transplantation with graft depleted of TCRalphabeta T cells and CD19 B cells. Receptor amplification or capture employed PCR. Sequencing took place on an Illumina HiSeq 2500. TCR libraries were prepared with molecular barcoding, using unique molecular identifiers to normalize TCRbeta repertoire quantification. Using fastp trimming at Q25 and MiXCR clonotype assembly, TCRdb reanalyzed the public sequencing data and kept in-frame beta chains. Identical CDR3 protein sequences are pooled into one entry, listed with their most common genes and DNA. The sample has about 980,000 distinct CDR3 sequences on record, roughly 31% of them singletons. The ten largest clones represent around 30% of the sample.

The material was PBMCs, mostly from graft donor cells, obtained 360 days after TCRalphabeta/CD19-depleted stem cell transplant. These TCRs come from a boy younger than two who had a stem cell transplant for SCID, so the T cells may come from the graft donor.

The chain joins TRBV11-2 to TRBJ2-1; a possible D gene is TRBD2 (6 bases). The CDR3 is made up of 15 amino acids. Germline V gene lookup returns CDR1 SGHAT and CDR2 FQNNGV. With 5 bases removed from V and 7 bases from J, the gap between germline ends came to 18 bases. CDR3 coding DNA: TGTGCCAGCAGCCCCCGGGGCGGGGCGAGGAATGAGCAGTTCTTC. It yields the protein CASSPRGGARNEQFF.

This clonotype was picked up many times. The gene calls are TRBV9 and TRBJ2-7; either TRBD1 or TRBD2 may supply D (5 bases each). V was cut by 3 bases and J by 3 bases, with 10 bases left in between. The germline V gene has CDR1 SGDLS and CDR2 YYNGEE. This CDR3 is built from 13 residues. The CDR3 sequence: CASSDGADYEQYF. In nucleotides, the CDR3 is TGTGCCAGCAGCGACGGGGCAGACTACGAGCAGTACTTC.

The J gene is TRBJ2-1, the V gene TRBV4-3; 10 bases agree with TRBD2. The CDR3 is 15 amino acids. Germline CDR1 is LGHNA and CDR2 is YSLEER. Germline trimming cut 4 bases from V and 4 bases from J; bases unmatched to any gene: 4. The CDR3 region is CASSRGLAVYNEQFF. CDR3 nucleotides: TGCGCCAGCAGCCGAGGACTAGCGGTGTACAATGAGCAGTTCTTC.

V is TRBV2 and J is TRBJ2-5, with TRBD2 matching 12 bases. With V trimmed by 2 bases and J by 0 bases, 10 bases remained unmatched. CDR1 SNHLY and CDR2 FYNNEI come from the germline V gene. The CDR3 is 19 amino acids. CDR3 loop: CASSERLAGGRVYQETQYF. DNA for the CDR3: TGTGCCAGCAGTGAAAGGCTAGCGGGGGGGCGCGTTTACCAAGAGACCCAGTACTTC.

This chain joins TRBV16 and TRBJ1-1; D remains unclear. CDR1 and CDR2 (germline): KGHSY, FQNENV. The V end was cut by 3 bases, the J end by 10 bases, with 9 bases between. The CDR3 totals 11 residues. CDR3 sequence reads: CASSHPSPAFF. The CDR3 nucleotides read TGTGCCAGCAGCCATCCCTCGCCAGCTTTCTTT.

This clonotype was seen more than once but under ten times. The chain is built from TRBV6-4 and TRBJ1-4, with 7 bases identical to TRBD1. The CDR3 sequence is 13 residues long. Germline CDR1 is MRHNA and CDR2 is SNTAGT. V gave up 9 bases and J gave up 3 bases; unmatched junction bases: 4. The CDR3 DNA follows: TGTGCCAGTAAGGGGGCAGCTAATGAAAAACTGTTTTTT. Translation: CASKGAANEKLFF.

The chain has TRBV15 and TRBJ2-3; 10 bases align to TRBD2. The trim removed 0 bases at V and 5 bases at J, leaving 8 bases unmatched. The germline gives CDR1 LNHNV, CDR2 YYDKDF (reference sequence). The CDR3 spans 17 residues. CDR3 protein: CATSRDRLAGVIDTQYF. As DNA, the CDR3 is TGTGCCACCAGCAGAGATCGGCTAGCGGGGGTAATAGATACGCAGTATTTT.

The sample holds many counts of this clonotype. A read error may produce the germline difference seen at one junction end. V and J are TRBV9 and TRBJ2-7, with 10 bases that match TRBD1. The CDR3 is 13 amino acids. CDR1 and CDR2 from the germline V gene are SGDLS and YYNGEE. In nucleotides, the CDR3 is TGCGCCAGCAGCAGGGGACAGGGGTACGAGCAGTACTTC. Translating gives CASSRGQGYEQYF.

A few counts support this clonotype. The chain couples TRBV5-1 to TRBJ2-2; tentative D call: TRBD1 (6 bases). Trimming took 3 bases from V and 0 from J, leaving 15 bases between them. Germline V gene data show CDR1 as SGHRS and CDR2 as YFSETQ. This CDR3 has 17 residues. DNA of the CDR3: TGCGCCAGCAGCTGGGACACCCCTCCCGCGAACACCGGGGAGCTGTTTTTT. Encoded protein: CASSWDTPPANTGELFF.

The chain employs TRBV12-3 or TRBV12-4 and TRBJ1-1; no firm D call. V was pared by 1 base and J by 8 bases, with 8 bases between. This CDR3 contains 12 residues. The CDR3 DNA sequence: TGTGCCAGCAGTTTAGAGGCGGCAGAAGCTTTCTTT. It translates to CASSLEAAEAFF.

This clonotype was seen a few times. The CDR3 spells CASSPGPKGTYEQYF. The CDR3 DNA reads TGTGCCAGTAGCCCAGGCCCCAAGGGAACCTACGAGCAGTACTTC. The chain has TRBV19 and TRBJ2-7; no clear D. V shed 6 bases and J shed 2 bases, with 17 bases lying between them. The germline V gene encodes CDR1 LNHDA and CDR2 SQIVND (reference sequence). This CDR3 region has 15 residues.

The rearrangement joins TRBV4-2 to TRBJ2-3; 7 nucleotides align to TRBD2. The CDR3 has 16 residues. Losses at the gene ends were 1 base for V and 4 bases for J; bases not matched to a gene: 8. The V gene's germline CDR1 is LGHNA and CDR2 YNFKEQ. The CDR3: CASSQVSAGEADTQYF. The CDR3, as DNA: TGTGCCAGCAGCCAAGTTTCTGCGGGGGAGGCAGATACGCAGTATTTT.

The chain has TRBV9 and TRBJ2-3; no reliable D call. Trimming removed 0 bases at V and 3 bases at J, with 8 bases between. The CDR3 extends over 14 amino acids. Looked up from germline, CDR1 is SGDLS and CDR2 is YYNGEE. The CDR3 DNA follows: TGTGCCAGCAGCGTAGGCGTCAGAACAGATACGCAGTATTTT. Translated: CASSVGVRTDTQYF.